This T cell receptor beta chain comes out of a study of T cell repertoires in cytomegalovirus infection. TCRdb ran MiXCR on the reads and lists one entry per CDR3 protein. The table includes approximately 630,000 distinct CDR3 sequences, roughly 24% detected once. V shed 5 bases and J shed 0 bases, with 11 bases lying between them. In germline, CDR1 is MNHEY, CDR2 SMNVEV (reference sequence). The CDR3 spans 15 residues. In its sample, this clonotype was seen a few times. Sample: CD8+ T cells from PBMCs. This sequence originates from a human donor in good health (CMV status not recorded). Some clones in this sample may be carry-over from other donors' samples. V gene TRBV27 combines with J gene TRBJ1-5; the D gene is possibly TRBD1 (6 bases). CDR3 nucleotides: TGTGCCAGCAGTCTGGACAGTTTTAGCAATCAGCCCCAGCATTTT. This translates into CASSLDSFSNQPQHF.